One sample yielded the 21 T cell receptor beta chains listed below, sequenced in a study of metastatic and nonmetastatic thyroid tumors. TCRdb recomputed clones from the PCR reads via MiXCR. This sample has tens of thousands of clones, with 24% found just once. The entire patient cohort was treatment-naive prior to thyroid surgery. Specimen: blood. These receptors all come from a male donor with papillary thyroid cancer or a benign thyroid nodule (not recorded which). Some clones in this sample may be carry-over from other donors' samples.

This clone was detected many times. V gene TRBV7-6 combines with J gene TRBJ2-7, with 7 nucleotides matching TRBD1. CDR3 length equals 14 residues. The junction had 3 bases not matched to a gene; V was cut back by 4 bases and J by 0 bases. Germline lookup yields CDR1 SGHVS and CDR2 FNYEAQ. CDR3 DNA sequence: TGTGCCAGCAGCTCAGGACAGGACTCCTACGAGCAGTACTTC. Its protein is CASSSGQDSYEQYF.

This clone has ten or more counts. This sequence joins TRBV14 and TRBJ2-4, with 7 bases fitting TRBD1. Trimming at V came to 1 base and at J to 4 bases, leaving 13 bases not matched to a gene. The CDR3 totals 18 residues. Germline V gene lookup returns CDR1 SGHDN and CDR2 FVKESK. The CDR3 is CASSQGQGIAKGKNIQYF. The CDR3 DNA is TGTGCCAGCAGCCAAGGACAGGGAATAGCCAAGGGGAAAAACATTCAGTACTTC.

In this sample, this clone turned up many times. CDR3 sequence: CSARTSGTRATDTQYF. The CDR3 nucleotides are TGCAGCGCTCGGACTAGCGGAACCCGGGCGACAGATACGCAGTATTTT. This rearrangement joins TRBV29-1 to TRBJ2-3, with 10 bases that match TRBD2. V lost 7 bases, J lost 3 bases, and 13 bases stayed unmatched. The CDR3 totals 16 residues. Germline V lookup: CDR1 SQVTM, CDR2 ANQGSEA.

This clone was recorded many times. This chain uses TRBV6-1 with TRBJ2-2; D remains unclear. The CDR3 length is 13 residues. V was clipped by 6 bases and J by 2 bases, with 7 bases between them. The germline CDR1 and CDR2 sequences are MNHNS and SASEGT. This CDR3 reads CASSEINTGELFF. The CDR3 region has the DNA TGTGCCAGCAGCGAGATAAACACCGGGGAGCTGTTTTTT.

J is TRBJ1-3 and V is TRBV27, with 8 bases aligning to TRBD1. CDR1 and CDR2 (germline): MNHEY, SMNVEV (reference sequence). This CDR3 is 14 amino acids long. The junction had 3 bases not matched to a gene; V was cut back by 4 bases and J by 4 bases. The CDR3 nucleotides are TGTGCCAGCAGTTCAGGGGGCTCCGGAAACACCATATATTTT. This codes for CASSSGGSGNTIYF.

Within the sample, this clone is medium-sized. The chain has TRBV3-1 and TRBJ2-3, with a possible D match to TRBD1 (6 bases). Germline V gene sequence: CDR1 LGHDT, CDR2 YNNKEL (reference sequence). There are 16 residues in the CDR3. Between the trimmed V and J ends, which lost 4 bases and 2 bases, there was a span of 16 bases. CDR3 nucleotide sequence: TGTGCCAGCAGCCGCCTGGGGGCACGAAACACAGATACGCAGTATTTT. Encoded protein: CASSRLGARNTDTQYF.

Only a few counts were recorded for this clone. The junction and the germline gene differ at one end; a read error may be behind it. The chain recombines TRBV12-5 with TRBJ1-2; 8 bases are a match to TRBD1. Germline V gene sequence: CDR1 LGHNT, CDR2 FRNRAP. The CDR3 length is 11 residues. CDR3 protein: CASGPQGALSF. Written as DNA, the CDR3 is TGTGCTAGTGGGCCCCAGGGGGCCCTCTCATTC.

This clone has a count of ten or more. This chain connects TRBV5-1 to TRBJ2-1; 11 bases map to TRBD2. Germline V gives CDR1 SGHRS, CDR2 YFSETQ. The CDR3 consists of 19 residues. V lost 3 bases to trimming and J lost 4 bases; unmatched junction nucleotides: 15. The CDR3 coding sequence is TGCGCCAGCAGCTCGACCGGGACTAGCGGATCTAATACATACAATGAGCAGTTCTTC. Translating gives CASSSTGTSGSNTYNEQFF.

This clone ranks as medium-sized. The chain joins TRBV6-1 to TRBJ1-3, with TRBD1 matching over 7 bases. V was pared by 6 bases and J by 2 bases, with 4 bases of the junction left unmatched. The V gene's germline CDR1 is MNHNS and CDR2 SASEGT. The CDR3 is 14 residues long. CDR3: CASSRGTAGNTIYF. In DNA form, the CDR3 reads TGTGCCAGCAGCCGTGGGACAGCTGGAAACACCATATATTTT.

Relative to its sample, this clone is medium-sized. V and J are TRBV6-1 and TRBJ1-1; 8 bases are shared with TRBD1. CDR3 size: 14 residues. The V gene's germline CDR1 is MNHNS and CDR2 SASEGT. Trimming took 4 bases from V and 1 from J; bases not matched to a gene: 2. In DNA, the CDR3 is TGTGCCAGCAGTGCGCAGGGGGCGAACACTGAAGCTTTCTTT. This translates into CASSAQGANTEAFF.

This clone was seen many times. The V and J genes are TRBV7-9 and TRBJ1-1, with D perhaps matching TRBD1 (5 bases). In germline, CDR1 is SEHNR, CDR2 FQNEAQ (reference sequence). V gave up 3 bases and J gave up 1 base, with 9 bases separating them. The CDR3 is made up of 14 amino acids. CDR3 nucleotide sequence: TGTGCCAGCAGCTTCGGGGGGAAGAACACTGAAGCTTTCTTT. Translating gives CASSFGGKNTEAFF.

This clone has more than one count but fewer than ten. Since a much larger clone is just one base distant, this may be a read error. V gene TRBV9 combines with J gene TRBJ1-1; 9 bases are a match to TRBD1. This CDR3 comprises 14 residues. The germline V gene encodes CDR1 SGDLS and CDR2 YYNGEE. CDR3 sequence reads: CASSRTGANTEASF. The CDR3, as DNA: TGTGCCAGCAGCCGGACAGGGGCGAACACTGAAGCTTCCTTT.

This chain joins TRBV7-6 and TRBJ1-6, with D hard to call. The V and J ends lost 6 bases and 15 bases respectively, with 21 bases between them. CDR1 is SGHVS and CDR2 is FNYEAQ in the germline V gene. This CDR3 has 14 amino acids. The CDR3 is CASRPRSGATHLHF. The DNA of the CDR3 is TGTGCCAGCAGACCACGGAGTGGTGCGACACACCTCCACTTT. Full variable domain (rest looked up from reference TRBV7-6 and TRBJ1-6): GAGVSQSPRYKVTKRGQDVALRCDPISGHVSLYWYRQALGQGPEFLTYFNYEAQQDKSGLPNDRFSAERPEGSISTLTIQRTEQRDSAMYRCASRPRSGATHLHFGNGTRLTVT.

The chain couples TRBV12-3 or TRBV12-4 to TRBJ2-7, with a possible D match to TRBD2 (6 bases). This CDR3 spans 14 amino acids. V was cut by 3 bases and J by 4 bases, with 13 bases left in between. Here the CDR3 DNA reads TGTGCCAGCAGTTTTTTCGGGAGTGGGTACGAGCAGTACTTC. Translation gives CASSFFGSGYEQYF.

There are many counts of this clone. The gene calls are TRBV20-1 and TRBJ2-5, with a tentative D call TRBD2 (5 bases). From germline, CDR1 is DFQATT and CDR2 SNEGSKA (reference sequence). Trimming shortened V by 0 bases and J by 4 bases, and 9 bases separated the two germline ends. The length of the CDR3 is 13 residues. CDR3 region: CSARDSRGETQYF. CDR3 DNA sequence: TGCAGTGCTAGAGACAGTCGGGGAGAGACCCAGTACTTC.

The chain couples TRBV5-6 to TRBJ1-2, with D unresolved. The length of the CDR3 is 15 residues. V was pared by 0 bases and J by 2 bases, with 11 bases between. The germline CDR1 and CDR2 sequences are SGHDT and YYEEEE. The CDR3 loop is CASSLVSRKNYGYTF. The CDR3 DNA follows: TGTGCCAGCAGCTTGGTTTCACGGAAGAACTATGGCTACACCTTC. Filled out from reference TRBV5-6 and TRBJ1-2, the complete variable domain reads DAGVTQSPTHLIKTRGQQVTLRCSPKSGHDTVSWYQQALGQGPQFIFQYYEEEERQRGNFPDRFSGHQFPNYSSELNVNALLLGDSALYLCASSLVSRKNYGYTFGSGTRLTVV.

The CDR3 reads CASSPRAGTGYYEQYF. CDR3 coding DNA: TGTGCCAGCAGCCCAAGAGCCGGGACAGGCTACTACGAGCAGTACTTC. The chain carries TRBV9 and TRBJ2-7; 8 bases agree with TRBD1. J was trimmed by 3 bases and V by 4 bases; bases with no gene match: 12. CDR1 is SGDLS, CDR2 YYNGEE, per germline. This CDR3 is built from 16 residues.

This clone has just a few counts. The chain joins TRBV28 to TRBJ1-6; D ambiguous. The CDR3 extends over 12 amino acids. The V and J ends lost 7 bases and 13 bases respectively, with 14 bases between them. Looked up from germline, CDR1 is MDHEN and CDR2 is SYDVKM. The CDR3 coding sequence is TGTGCCAGCACCCCCCCGCGTTGGCCCCTCCACTTT. This gives the protein CASTPPRWPLHF.

This clone was seen repeatedly, ten times or more. CDR3 coding DNA: TGTGCCACCAGTGATTTAGCAGGGGGCGTGACCGGGGAGCTGTTTTTT. Translating gives CATSDLAGGVTGELFF. The V and J genes are TRBV24-1 and TRBJ2-2; 8 positions agree with TRBD1. V was pared by 1 base and J by 5 bases, with 5 bases of the junction left unmatched. There are 16 residues in the CDR3. Germline values: CDR1 KGHDR, CDR2 SFDVKD.

In this sample, this clone turned up many times. The chain combines TRBV7-6 with TRBJ1-2; the D gene is possibly TRBD1 (6 bases). Germline CDR1 is SGHVS and CDR2 is FNYEAQ. The CDR3 is 15 amino acids. Trimming took off 8 bases at V and 0 bases at J, with 16 bases between the two ends. This chain's CDR3 is CASEGSGTPNYGYTF. CDR3 DNA sequence: TGTGCCAGCGAAGGTTCGGGGACACCTAACTATGGCTACACCTTC.

This clone was counted between two and nine times. One end of the junction is discordant with germline, which a read error may explain. This chain connects TRBV6-6 to TRBJ2-7; 7 bases align to TRBD2. Germline V gives CDR1 MNHNY, CDR2 SVGAGI (reference sequence). This CDR3 region has 15 residues. The CDR3 loop reads CASSHSASGSYEQYF. The CDR3 region has the DNA TGTGCCAGCAGTCACTCTGCTAGCGGATCCTACGAGCAGTACTTC.